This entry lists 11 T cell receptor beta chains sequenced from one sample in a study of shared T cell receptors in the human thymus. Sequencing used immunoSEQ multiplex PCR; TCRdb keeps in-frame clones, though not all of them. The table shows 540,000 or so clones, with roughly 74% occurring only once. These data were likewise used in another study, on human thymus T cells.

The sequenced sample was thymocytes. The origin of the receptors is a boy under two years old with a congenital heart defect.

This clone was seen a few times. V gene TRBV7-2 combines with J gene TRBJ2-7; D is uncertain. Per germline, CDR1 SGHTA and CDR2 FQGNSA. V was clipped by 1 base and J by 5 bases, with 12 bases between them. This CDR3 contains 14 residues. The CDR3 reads CASSLVGTVNEQYF. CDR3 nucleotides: TGTGCCAGCAGCTTAGTTGGTACGGTTAACGAGCAGTACTTC.

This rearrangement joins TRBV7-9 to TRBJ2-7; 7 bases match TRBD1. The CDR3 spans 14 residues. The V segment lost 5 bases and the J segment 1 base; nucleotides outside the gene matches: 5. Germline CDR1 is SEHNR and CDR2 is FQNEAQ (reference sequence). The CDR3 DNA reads TGTGCCAGCAGCCTCCCGGGACAGTCCTACGAGCAGTACTTC. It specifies CASSLPGQSYEQYF.

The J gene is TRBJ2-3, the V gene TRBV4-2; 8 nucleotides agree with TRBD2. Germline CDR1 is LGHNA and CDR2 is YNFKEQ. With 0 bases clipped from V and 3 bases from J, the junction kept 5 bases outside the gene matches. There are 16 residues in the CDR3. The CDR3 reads CASSQDIGGRTDTQYF. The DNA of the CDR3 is TGTGCCAGCAGCCAAGATATAGGCGGGAGGACAGATACGCAGTATTTT.

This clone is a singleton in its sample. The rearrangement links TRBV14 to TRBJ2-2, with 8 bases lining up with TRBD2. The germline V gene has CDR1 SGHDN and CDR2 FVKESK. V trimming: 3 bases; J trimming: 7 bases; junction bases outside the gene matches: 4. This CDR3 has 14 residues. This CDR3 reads CASSHGGGHGELFF. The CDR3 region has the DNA TGTGCCAGCAGCCACGGGGGGGGCCACGGGGAGCTGTTTTTT.

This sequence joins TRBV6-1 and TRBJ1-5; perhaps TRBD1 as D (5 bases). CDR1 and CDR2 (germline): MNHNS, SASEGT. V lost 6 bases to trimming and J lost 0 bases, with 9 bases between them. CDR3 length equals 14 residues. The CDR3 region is CASRQDNSNQPQHF. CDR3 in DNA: TGTGCCAGCAGACAGGACAATAGCAATCAGCCCCAGCATTTT.

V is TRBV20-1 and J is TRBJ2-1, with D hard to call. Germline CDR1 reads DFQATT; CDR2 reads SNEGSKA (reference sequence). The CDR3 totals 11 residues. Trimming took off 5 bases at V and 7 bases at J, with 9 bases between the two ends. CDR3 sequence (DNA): TGCAGTGCTCCAACAATAAATGAGCAGTTCTTC. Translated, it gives CSAPTINEQFF.

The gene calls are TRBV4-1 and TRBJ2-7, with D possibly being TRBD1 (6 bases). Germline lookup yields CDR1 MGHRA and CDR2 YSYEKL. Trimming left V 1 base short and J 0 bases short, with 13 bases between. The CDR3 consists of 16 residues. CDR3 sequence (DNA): TGCGCCAGCAGCCAAGGGACAGAAAGAGACTCCTACGAGCAGTACTTC. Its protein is CASSQGTERDSYEQYF.

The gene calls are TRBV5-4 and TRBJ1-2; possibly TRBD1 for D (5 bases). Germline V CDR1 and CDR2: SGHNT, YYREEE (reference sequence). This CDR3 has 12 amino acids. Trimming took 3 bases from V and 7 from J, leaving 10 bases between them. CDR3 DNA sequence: TGTGCCAGCAGCTCGTCAGGGCTTGGCTACACCTTC. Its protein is CASSSSGLGYTF. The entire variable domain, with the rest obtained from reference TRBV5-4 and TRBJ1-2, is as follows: ETGVTQSPTHLIKTRGQQVTLRCSSQSGHNTVSWYQQALGQGPQFIFQYYREEENGRGNFPPRFSGLQFPNYSSELNVNALELDDSALYLCASSSSGLGYTFGSGTRLTVV.

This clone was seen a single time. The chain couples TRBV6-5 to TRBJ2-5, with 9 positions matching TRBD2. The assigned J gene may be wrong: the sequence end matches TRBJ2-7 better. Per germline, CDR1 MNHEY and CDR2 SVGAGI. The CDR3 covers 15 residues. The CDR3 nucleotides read TGTGCCAGCAGTTATGCGGGGGGGACCCACTACGAGCAGTACTTC. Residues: CASSYAGGTHYEQYF.

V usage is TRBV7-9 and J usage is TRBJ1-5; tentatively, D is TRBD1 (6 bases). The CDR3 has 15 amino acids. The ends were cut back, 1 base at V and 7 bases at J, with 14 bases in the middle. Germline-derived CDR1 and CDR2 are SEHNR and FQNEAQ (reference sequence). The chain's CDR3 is CASSLGGPQGQPQHF. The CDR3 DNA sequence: TGTGCCAGCAGCTTAGGGGGGCCACAGGGACAGCCCCAGCATTTT.

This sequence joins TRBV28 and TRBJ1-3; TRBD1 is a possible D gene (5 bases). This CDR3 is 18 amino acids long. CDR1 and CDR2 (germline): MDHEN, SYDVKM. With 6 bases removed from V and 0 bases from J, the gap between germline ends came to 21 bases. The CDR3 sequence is CASSTHPGTTNSGNTIYF. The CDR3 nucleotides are TGTGCCAGCAGCACACACCCCGGGACTACTAACTCTGGAAACACCATATATTTT.